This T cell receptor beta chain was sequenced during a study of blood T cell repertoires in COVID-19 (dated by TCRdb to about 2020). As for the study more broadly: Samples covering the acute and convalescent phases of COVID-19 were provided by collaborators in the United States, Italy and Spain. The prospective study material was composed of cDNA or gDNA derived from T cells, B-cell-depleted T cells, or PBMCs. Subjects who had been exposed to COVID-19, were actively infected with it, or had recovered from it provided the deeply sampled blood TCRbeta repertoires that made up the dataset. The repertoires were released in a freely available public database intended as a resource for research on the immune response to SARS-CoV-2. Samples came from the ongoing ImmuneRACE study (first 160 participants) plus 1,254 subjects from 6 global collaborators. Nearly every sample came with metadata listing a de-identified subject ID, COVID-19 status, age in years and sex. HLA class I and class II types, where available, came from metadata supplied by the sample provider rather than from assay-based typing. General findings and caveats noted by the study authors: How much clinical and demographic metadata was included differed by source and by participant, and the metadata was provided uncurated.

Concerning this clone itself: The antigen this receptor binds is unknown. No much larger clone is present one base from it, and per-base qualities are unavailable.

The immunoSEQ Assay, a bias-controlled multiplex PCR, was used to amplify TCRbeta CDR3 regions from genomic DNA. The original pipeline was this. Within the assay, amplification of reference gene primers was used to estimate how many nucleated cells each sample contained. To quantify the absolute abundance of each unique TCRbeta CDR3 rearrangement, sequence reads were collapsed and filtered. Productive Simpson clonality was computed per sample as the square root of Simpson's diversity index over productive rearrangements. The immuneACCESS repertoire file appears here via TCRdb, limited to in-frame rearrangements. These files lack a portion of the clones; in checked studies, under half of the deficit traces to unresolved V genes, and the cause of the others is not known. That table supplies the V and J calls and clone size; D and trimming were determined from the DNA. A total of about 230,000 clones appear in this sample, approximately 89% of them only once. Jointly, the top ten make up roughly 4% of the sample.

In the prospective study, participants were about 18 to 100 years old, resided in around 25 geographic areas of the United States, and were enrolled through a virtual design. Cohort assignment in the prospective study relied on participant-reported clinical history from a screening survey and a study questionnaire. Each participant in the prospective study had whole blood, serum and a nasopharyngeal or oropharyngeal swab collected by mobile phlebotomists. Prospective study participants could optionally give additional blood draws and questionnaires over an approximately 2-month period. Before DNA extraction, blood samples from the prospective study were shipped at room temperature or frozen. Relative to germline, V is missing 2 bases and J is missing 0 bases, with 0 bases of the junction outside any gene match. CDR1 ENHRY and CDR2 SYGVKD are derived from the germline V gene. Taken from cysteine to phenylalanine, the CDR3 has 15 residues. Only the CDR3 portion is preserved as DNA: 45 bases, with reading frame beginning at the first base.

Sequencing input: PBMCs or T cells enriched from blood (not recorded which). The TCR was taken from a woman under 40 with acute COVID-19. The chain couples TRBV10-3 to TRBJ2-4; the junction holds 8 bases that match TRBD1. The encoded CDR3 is CAISEDRGAKNIQYF. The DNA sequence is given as TGTGCCATCAGTGAGGACAGGGGAGCCAAAAACATTCAGTACTTC.